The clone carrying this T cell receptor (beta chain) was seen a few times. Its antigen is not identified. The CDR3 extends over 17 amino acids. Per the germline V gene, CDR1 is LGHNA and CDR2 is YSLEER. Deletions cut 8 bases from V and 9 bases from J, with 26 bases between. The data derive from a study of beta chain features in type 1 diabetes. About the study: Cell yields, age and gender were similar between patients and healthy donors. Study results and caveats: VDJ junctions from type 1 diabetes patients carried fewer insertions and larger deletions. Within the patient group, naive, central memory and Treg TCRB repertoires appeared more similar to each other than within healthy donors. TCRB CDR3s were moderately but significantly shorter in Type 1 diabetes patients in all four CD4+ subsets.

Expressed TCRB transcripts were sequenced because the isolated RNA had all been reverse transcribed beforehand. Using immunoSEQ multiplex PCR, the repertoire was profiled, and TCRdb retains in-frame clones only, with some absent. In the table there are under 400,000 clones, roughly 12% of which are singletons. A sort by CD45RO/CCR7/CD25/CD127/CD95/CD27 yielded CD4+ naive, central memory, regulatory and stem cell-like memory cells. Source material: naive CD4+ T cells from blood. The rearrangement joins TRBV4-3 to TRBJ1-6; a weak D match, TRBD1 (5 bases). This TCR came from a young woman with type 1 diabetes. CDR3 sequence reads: CASSRSDVGSGGSPLHF. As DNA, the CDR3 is TGCGCCAGCTCCCGAAGCGACGTCGGCTCCGGGGGTTCACCCCTCCACTTT.